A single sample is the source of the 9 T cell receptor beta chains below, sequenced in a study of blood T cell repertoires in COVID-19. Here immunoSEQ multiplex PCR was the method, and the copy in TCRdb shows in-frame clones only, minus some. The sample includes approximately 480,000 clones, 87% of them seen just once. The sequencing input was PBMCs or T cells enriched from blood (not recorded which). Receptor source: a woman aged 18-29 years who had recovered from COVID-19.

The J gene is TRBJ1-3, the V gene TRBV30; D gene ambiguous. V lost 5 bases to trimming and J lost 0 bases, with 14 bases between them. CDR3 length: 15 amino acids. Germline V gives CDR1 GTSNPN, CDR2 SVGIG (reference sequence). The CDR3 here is CAWCFSGSSGNTIYF. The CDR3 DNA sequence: TGTGCCTGGTGTTTTTCGGGATCCTCTGGAAACACCATATATTTT.

The CDR3 loop reads CTSSQDSSASGGANGELFF. The CDR3 DNA is TGCACCAGCAGCCAAGACTCCTCGGCAAGCGGGGGGGCGAACGGGGAGCTGTTTTTT. J is TRBJ2-2 and V is TRBV1; TRBD2 reflects the table's D call only, with no check against the DNA. TRBV1 is a documented pseudogene. The CDR3 covers 19 residues.

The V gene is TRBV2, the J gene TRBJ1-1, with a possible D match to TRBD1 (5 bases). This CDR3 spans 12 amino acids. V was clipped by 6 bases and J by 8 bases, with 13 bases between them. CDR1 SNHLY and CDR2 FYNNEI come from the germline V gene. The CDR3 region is CASRPDSPEAFF. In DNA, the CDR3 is TGTGCCAGCAGACCTGACAGCCCCGAAGCTTTCTTT. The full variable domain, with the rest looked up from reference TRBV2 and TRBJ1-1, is EPEVTQTPSHQVTQMGQEVILRCVPISNHLYFYWYRQILGQKVEFLVSFYNNEISEKSEIFDDQFSVERPDGSNFTLKIRSTKLEDSAMYFCASRPDSPEAFFGQGTRLTVV.

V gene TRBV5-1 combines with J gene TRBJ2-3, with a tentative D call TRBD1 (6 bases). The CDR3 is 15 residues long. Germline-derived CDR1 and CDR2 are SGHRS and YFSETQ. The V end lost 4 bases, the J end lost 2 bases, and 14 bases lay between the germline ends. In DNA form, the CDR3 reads TGCGCCAGCAGCCCGGGGACACCGCTCACAGATACGCAGTATTTT. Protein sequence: CASSPGTPLTDTQYF.

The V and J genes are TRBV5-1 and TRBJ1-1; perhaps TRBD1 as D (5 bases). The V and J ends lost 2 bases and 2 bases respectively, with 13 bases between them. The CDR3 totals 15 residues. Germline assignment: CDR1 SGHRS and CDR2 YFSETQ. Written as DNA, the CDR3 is TGCGCCAGCAGCTTAGGGGATCTCTCTAACACTGAAGCTTTCTTT. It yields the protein CASSLGDLSNTEAFF.

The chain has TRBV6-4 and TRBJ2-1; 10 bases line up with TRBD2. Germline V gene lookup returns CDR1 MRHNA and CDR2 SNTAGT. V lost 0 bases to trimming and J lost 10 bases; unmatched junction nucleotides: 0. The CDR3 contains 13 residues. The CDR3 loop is CASSDSTSGEQFF. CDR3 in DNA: TGTGCCAGCAGTGACTCGACTAGCGGGGAGCAGTTCTTC.

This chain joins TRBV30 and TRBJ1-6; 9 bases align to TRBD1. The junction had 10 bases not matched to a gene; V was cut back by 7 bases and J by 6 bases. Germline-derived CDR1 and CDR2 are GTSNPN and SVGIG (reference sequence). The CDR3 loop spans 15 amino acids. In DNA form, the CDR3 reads TGTGCCTCCCCGACAGGGGGTGAACCTAATTCACCCCTCCACTTT. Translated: CASPTGGEPNSPLHF. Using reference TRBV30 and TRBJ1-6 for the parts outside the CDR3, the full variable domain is SQTIHQWPATLVQPVGSPLSLECTVEGTSNPNLYWYRQAAGRGLQLLFYSVGIGQISSEVPQNLSASRPQDRQFILSSKKLLLSDSGFYLCASPTGGEPNSPLHFGNGTRLTVT.

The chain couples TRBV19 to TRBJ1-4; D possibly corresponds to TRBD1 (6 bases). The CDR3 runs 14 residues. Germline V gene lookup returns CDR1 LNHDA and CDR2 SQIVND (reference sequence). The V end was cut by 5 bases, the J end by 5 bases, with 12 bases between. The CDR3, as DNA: TGTGCCAGTAGTTGGGGGACACCCAATGAAAAACTGTTTTTT. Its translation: CASSWGTPNEKLFF.

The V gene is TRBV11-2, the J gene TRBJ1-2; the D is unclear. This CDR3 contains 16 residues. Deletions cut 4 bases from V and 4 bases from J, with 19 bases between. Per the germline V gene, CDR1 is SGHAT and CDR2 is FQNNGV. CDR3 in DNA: TGTGCCAGCAGCTCCCCCGCGGGCGGGCCGACCTATGGCTACACCTTC. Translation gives CASSSPAGGPTYGYTF.